Each of the 16 T cell receptor beta chains below was sequenced from the same sample in a study of T cell responses to AZD1222 COVID-19 vaccine. Profiling relied on immunoSEQ multiplex PCR, and the TCRdb table lists in-frame clones only, not all of them. The table shows about 150,000 clones, with roughly nine tenths occurring only once. The starting material was peripheral blood, obtained 28 days after the second dose of the MenACWY control vaccine. The receptors originated from an adult who received the MenACWY meningococcal vaccine as a control.

The J gene is TRBJ2-7, the V gene TRBV11-2; 14 positions agree with TRBD2. CDR1 and CDR2 (germline): SGHAT, FQNNGV. This CDR3 comprises 17 residues. V lost 4 bases, J lost 2 bases, and 7 bases stayed unmatched. The CDR3 DNA is TGTGCCAGCAGCTCAACCGGGACTAGCGGGAGTGCCTACGAGCAGTACTTC. This encodes CASSSTGTSGSAYEQYF.

The rearrangement joins TRBV19 to TRBJ2-7, with TRBD2 identical over 13 bases. Germline V gene sequence: CDR1 LNHDA, CDR2 SQIVND (reference sequence). CDR3 length: 17 amino acids. V lost 4 bases and J lost 2; bases outside the gene matches: 8. The CDR3 region has the DNA TGTGCCAGTAGTACACTAGGACTAGCGGGAGAGACCTACGAGCAGTACTTC. It encodes CASSTLGLAGETYEQYF. The whole variable domain, remainder taken from reference TRBV19 and TRBJ2-7, is DGGITQSPKYLFRKEGQNVTLSCEQNLNHDAMYWYRQDPGQGLRLIYYSQIVNDFQKGDIAEGYSVSREKKESFPLTVTSAQKNPTAFYLCASSTLGLAGETYEQYFGPGTRLTVT.

The rearrangement uses TRBV30 and TRBJ2-3; D might be TRBD1 or TRBD2, each matching 5 bases. V shed 0 bases and J shed 3 bases, with 16 bases lying between them. CDR1 and CDR2 from the germline V gene are GTSNPN and SVGIG (reference sequence). This CDR3 comprises 16 residues. This CDR3 is CAWSVHGGPKTDTQYF. CDR3 DNA: TGTGCCTGGAGTGTACATGGGGGTCCCAAAACAGATACGCAGTATTTT.

The chain recombines TRBV9 with TRBJ2-5, with D perhaps being TRBD1 or TRBD2 (5 bases each). The germline gives CDR1 SGDLS, CDR2 YYNGEE. V lost 2 bases and J lost 5, with 22 bases in between. The CDR3 runs to 17 residues. CDR3 region: CASSVDRGPSGSETQYF. The CDR3 DNA reads TGTGCCAGCAGCGTCGACCGGGGCCCATCCGGTTCGGAGACCCAGTACTTC.

This chain joins TRBV24-1 and TRBJ2-2, with 10 bases fitting TRBD1. Germline V gene sequence: CDR1 KGHDR, CDR2 SFDVKD. This CDR3 has 17 amino acids. Trimming at V came to 4 bases and at J to 6 bases, leaving 10 bases not matched to a gene. The CDR3 coding sequence is TGTGCCACCAGTGACCGAGGACAGGGGGTCAGGGCCGGGGAGCTGTTTTTT. Its translation: CATSDRGQGVRAGELFF.

The rearrangement uses TRBV7-9 and TRBJ1-2; D is ambiguous. The V gene lost 5 bases and the J gene lost 2 bases, with 12 bases spanning the gap. The CDR3 length is 14 residues. The germline V gene encodes CDR1 SEHNR and CDR2 FQNEAQ (reference sequence). The CDR3 DNA reads TGTGCCAGCAGCCCCGTGCCGGTGAACTATGGCTACACCTTC. It specifies CASSPVPVNYGYTF.

The rearrangement uses TRBV14 and TRBJ2-1; 7 bases map to TRBD1. Germline CDR1 SGHDN, CDR2 FVKESK. The ends lost 2 bases at V and 3 bases at J; junction bases unmatched: 1. The CDR3 loop spans 14 amino acids. The DNA for the CDR3 is TGTGCCAGCAGCCAAAGGGACAGCTACAATGAGCAGTTCTTC. This gives the protein CASSQRDSYNEQFF.

V and J are TRBV2 and TRBJ1-1, with unresolved D. Germline loops: CDR1 SNHLY, CDR2 FYNNEI. This CDR3 spans 13 amino acids. Trimming took off 5 bases at V and 6 bases at J, with 13 bases between the two ends. The chain's CDR3 is CASSWGTSAEAFF. In DNA, the CDR3 is TGTGCCAGCAGTTGGGGAACTTCTGCTGAAGCTTTCTTT.

The rearrangement uses TRBV10-3 and TRBJ2-1; 13 nucleotides match TRBD2. The CDR3 spans 14 residues. Per germline, CDR1 ENHRY and CDR2 SYGVKD. The ends lost 10 bases at V and 7 bases at J; junction bases unmatched: 7. The DNA for the CDR3 is TGTGCCACTACTAGCGGGGGGGCCGGGAATGAGCAGTTCTTC. Its protein is CATTSGGAGNEQFF.

The rearrangement links TRBV28 to TRBJ1-1; tentatively, D is TRBD1 (5 bases). V lost 4 bases and J 7 bases, leaving 19 bases between the germline ends. The CDR3 totals 15 residues. Germline V CDR1 and CDR2: MDHEN, SYDVKM. The CDR3 region is CASSSQGSGFVEAFF. For the CDR3, the DNA is TGTGCCAGCAGTTCCCAGGGTTCGGGGTTCGTTGAAGCTTTCTTT.

This clone was counted between two and nine times. The rearrangement links TRBV28 to TRBJ1-5; D is possibly TRBD1 (6 bases). Germline lookup yields CDR1 MDHEN and CDR2 SYDVKM. This CDR3 is 15 amino acids long. V gave up 2 bases and J gave up 2 bases, with 10 bases separating them. The CDR3 loop is CASSLMGAGNQPQHF. CDR3 coding DNA: TGTGCCAGCAGTTTAATGGGGGCGGGCAATCAGCCCCAGCATTTT.

The rearrangement uses TRBV7-9 and TRBJ1-1; maybe TRBD1 (5 bases). Trimming took off 4 bases at V and 0 bases at J, with 9 bases between the two ends. There are 14 residues in the CDR3. Germline values: CDR1 SEHNR, CDR2 FQNEAQ (reference sequence). CDR3 sequence: CASSSGPLNTEAFF. The CDR3 DNA follows: TGTGCCAGCAGCTCGGGACCTTTGAACACTGAAGCTTTCTTT.

V gene TRBV27 combines with J gene TRBJ2-3; 8 nucleotides line up with TRBD1. In germline, CDR1 is MNHEY, CDR2 SMNVEV (reference sequence). V trimming: 7 bases; J trimming: 4 bases; junction bases outside the gene matches: 10. CDR3 length equals 15 residues. CDR3 coding DNA: TGTGCCAGCACCCCCATGGACAGGGCACCAGATACGCAGTATTTT. This encodes CASTPMDRAPDTQYF.

This rearrangement joins TRBV5-1 to TRBJ2-1; 8 nucleotides match TRBD2. V shed 0 bases, J shed 7 bases, and the junction held 3 bases outside the gene matches. The length of the CDR3 is 14 residues. Germline V gives CDR1 SGHRS, CDR2 YFSETQ. The CDR3 nucleotides read TGCGCCAGCAGCTTGGAAGCGGGAGATAATGAGCAGTTCTTC. Its translation is CASSLEAGDNEQFF.

V gene TRBV12-3 or TRBV12-4 combines with J gene TRBJ1-4; D may be TRBD1 (6 bases). This CDR3 comprises 13 residues. V was trimmed by 1 base and J by 10 bases, leaving 10 bases between them. The CDR3 region is CASSLDRVGKLFF. CDR3 bases: TGTGCCAGCAGTTTAGACAGGGTGGGAAAACTGTTTTTT.

The V and J genes are TRBV18 and TRBJ1-2, with D tentatively TRBD1 (5 bases). Germline-derived CDR1 and CDR2 are KGHSH and LQKENI. CDR3 size: 14 residues. V dropped 3 bases and J dropped 1 base, with 9 bases sitting between them. Written as DNA, the CDR3 is TGTGCCAGCTCACCTCCCGGGGGTAACTATGGCTACACCTTC. Amino acids: CASSPPGGNYGYTF.